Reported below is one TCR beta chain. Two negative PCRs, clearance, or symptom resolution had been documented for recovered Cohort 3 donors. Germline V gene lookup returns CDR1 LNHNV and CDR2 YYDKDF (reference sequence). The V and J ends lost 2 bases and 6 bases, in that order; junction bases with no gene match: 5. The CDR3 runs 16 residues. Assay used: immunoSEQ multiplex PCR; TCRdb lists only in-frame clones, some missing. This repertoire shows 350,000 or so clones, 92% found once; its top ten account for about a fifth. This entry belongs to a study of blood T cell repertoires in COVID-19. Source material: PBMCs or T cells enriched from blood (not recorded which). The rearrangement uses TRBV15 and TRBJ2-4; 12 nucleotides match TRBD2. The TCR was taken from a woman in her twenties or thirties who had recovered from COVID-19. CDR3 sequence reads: CATSRSGLAGRNIQYF. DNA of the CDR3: TGTGCCACCAGCAGATCCGGACTAGCGGGGAGAAACATTCAGTACTTC.